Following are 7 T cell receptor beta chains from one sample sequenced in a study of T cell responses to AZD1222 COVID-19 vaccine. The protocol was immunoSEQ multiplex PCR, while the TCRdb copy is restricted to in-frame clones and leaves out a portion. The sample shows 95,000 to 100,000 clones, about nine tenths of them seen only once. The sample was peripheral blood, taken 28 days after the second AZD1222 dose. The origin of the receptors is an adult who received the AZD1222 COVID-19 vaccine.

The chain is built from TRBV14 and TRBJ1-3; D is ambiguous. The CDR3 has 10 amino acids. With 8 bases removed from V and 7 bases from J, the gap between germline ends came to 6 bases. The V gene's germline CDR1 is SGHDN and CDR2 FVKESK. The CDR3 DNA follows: TGTGCCAGCGGCTTCAACACCATATATTTT. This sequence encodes CASGFNTIYF. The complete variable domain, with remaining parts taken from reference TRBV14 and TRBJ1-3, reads EAGVTQFPSHSVIEKGQTVTLRCDPISGHDNLYWYRRVMGKEIKFLLHFVKESKQDESGMPNNRFLAERTGGTYSTLKVQPAELEDSGVYFCASGFNTIYFGEGSWLTVV.

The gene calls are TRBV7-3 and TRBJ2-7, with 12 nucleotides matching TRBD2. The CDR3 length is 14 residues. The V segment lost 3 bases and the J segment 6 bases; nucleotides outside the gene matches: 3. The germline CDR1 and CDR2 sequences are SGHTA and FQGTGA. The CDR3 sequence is CASSLTSGSGEQYF. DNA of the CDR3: TGTGCCAGCAGCTTGACTAGCGGGAGTGGCGAGCAGTACTTC. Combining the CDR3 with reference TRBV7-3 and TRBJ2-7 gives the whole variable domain GAGVSQTPSNKVTEKGKYVELRCDPISGHTALYWYRQSLGQGPEFLIYFQGTGAADDSGLPNDRFFAVRPEGSVSTLKIQRTERGDSAVYLCASSLTSGSGEQYFGPGTRLTVT.

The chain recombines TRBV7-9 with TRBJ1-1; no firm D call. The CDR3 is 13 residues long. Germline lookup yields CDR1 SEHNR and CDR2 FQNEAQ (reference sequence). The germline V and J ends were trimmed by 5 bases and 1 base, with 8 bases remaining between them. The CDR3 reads CASSVRENTEAFF. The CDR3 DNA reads TGTGCCAGCAGCGTACGTGAGAACACTGAAGCTTTCTTT.

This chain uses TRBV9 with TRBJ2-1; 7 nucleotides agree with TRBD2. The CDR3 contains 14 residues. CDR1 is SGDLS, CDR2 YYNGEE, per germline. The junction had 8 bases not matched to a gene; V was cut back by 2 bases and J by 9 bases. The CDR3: CASSVRESSPEQFF. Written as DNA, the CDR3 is TGTGCCAGCAGCGTGCGGGAGAGTAGTCCTGAGCAGTTCTTC.

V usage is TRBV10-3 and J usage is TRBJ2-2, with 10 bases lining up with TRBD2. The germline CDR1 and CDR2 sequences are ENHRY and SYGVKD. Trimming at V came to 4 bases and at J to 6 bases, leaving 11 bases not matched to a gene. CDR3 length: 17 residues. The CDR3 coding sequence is TGTGCCATCAGTGGCGATGCTCAGCGGGAGGGCGCCGGGGAGCTGTTTTTT. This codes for CAISGDAQREGAGELFF.

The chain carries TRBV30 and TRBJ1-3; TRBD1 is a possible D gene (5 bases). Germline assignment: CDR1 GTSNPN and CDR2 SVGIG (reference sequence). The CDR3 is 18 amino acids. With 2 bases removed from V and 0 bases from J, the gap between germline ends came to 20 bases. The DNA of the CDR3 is TGTGCCTGGAGTCCCTTCTCTGGGGACCTGATCTCTGGAAACACCATATATTTT. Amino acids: CAWSPFSGDLISGNTIYF. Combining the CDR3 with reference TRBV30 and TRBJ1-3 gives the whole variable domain SQTIHQWPATLVQPVGSPLSLECTVEGTSNPNLYWYRQAAGRGLQLLFYSVGIGQISSEVPQNLSASRPQDRQFILSSKKLLLSDSGFYLCAWSPFSGDLISGNTIYFGEGSWLTVV.

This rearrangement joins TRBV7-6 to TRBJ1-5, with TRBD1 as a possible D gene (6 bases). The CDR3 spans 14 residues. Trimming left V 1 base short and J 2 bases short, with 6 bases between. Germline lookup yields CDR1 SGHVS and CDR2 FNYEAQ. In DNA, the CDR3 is TGTGCCAGCAGCTTAGGGACAGGCAATCAGCCCCAGCATTTT. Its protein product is CASSLGTGNQPQHF.